A selection of T cell receptor beta chains follows, all from one sample in a study of response to subunit inactivated influenza vaccine. One entry per CDR3 protein results from TCRdb running MiXCR on the RT-PCR reads. The sample gives more than 200,000 distinct CDR3 sequences, approximately 12% of which show up once; more than 7% is in the top ten. Sample: non-naive T cells sorted from PBMCs, taken 14 to 15 days before vaccination. These receptors originate from a man aged 45-65 years who received an inactivated influenza vaccine. Both conserved end residues are part of each CDR3. The D gene is left open where the match is weak. Rows give clone size only sometimes, using once, few, many, or a class for an expanded clone.

v_call	d_call	clone_size	j_call	cdr3_nt	cdr3_aa
TRBV13	.	many	TRBJ2-6	TGTGCCAGCAGCTCTTATGGCTCTCGGGCCAACGTCCTGACTTTC	CASSSYGSRANVLTF
TRBV4-1	TRBD1	.	TRBJ2-1	TGCGCCAGCAGCCACGGACAGGGGGTCGGTGAGCAGTTCTTC	CASSHGQGVGEQFF
TRBV4-3	.	.	TRBJ1-1	TGCGCCAGCAGCCAAGTTCAAGGGAGCACTGAAGCTTTCTTT	CASSQVQGSTEAFF
TRBV12-3/TRBV12-4	TRBD2	.	TRBJ2-2	TGTGCCAGCAGGCCACCGGGACTAGCGGGATCCGGGGAGCTGTTTTTT	CASRPPGLAGSGELFF
TRBV7-8	.	.	TRBJ2-7	TGTGCCAGGGGCCCTGGGACCTACGAGCAGTACTTC	CARGPGTYEQYF
TRBV3-1	.	.	TRBJ1-6	TGTGCCAGCAGTCTAAATTACTATAATTCACCCCTCCACTTT	CASSLNYYNSPLHF
TRBV9	TRBD2	few	TRBJ2-1	TGTGCCAGCAGCGCCCGACCGGGACTAGCGGGATCTTATGAGCAGTTCTTC	CASSARPGLAGSYEQFF
TRBV19	TRBD1	.	TRBJ2-5	TGTGCCAGTAGTATAACAGGGGCCGGGGAGACCCAGTACTTC	CASSITGAGETQYF
TRBV7-2	.	.	TRBJ2-1	TGTGCCAGCAGCTTACTGGGGGGGCCCTCTAATGAGCAGTTCTTC	CASSLLGGPSNEQFF
TRBV5-6	.	.	TRBJ2-7	TGTGCCAGCAGCTCCGGGGTGTCCTACGAGCAGTACTTC	CASSSGVSYEQYF
TRBV5-1	TRBD1	.	TRBJ1-6	TGCGCCAGCCCGTTGACAGGGGAAGGATCACCCCTCCACTTT	CASPLTGEGSPLHF
TRBV2	.	few	TRBJ2-1	TGTGCCAGCAGTGATCCCCGGGGGCGGGGGCTCTACAATGAGCAGTTCTTC	CASSDPRGRGLYNEQFF
TRBV4-1	TRBD2	.	TRBJ2-7	TGCGCCAGCAGCCCAAGGCTAATTAGCGGGAGGTACTCCTACGAGCAGTACTTC	CASSPRLISGRYSYEQYF
TRBV29-1	.	many	TRBJ2-7	TGCAGCGCCCAGACCACAGGGTCATCCTACGAGCAGTACTTC	CSAQTTGSSYEQYF
TRBV10-3	.	few	TRBJ2-3	TGTGCCATCAGTGAGTCGGTAACCCAGCACACAGATACGCAGTATTTT	CAISESVTQHTDTQYF
TRBV2	TRBD1	.	TRBJ2-5	TGTGCCAGTACGGGGCAGGGGGCGAGAGAGACCCAGTACTTC	CASTGQGARETQYF
TRBV27	TRBD1	few	TRBJ2-3	TGTGCCAGCAGTGTGACAGGGCCAGATACGCAGTATTTT	CASSVTGPDTQYF
TRBV27	.	few	TRBJ1-1	TGTGCCAGCAGTTTATCGGTAGTTAACACTGAAGCTTTCTTT	CASSLSVVNTEAFF
TRBV20-1	.	.	TRBJ2-1	TGCAGTGCTAGAGATCTAAGACTAGACCCCACGGGCTCCTACAATGAGCAGTTCTTC	CSARDLRLDPTGSYNEQFF
TRBV18	.	.	TRBJ2-2	TGTGCCAGCTCACCACAGGGACTCAACACCGGGGAGCTGTTTTTT	CASSPQGLNTGELFF
TRBV29-1	TRBD2	few	TRBJ2-1	TGCAGCGGGAGGGCATGGGCTAGCGGGCACAATGAGCAGTTCTTC	CSGRAWASGHNEQFF
TRBV4-3	.	few	TRBJ2-7	TGCGCCAGCAGCCAAGACCCAGCGGTTGCCTACGAGCAGTACTTC	CASSQDPAVAYEQYF
TRBV20-1	.	many	TRBJ2-7	TGCAGTGCTAACCCGGAGGGGGACTACGAGCAGTACTTC	CSANPEGDYEQYF
TRBV2	.	many	TRBJ2-3	TGTGCCAGCTGCGGGGGACAGAGCACAGATACGCAGTATTTT	CASCGGQSTDTQYF
TRBV12-3/TRBV12-4	.	few	TRBJ2-7	TGTGCCAGCAGTTTAGCGCTACTATTTAGCTCCTACGAGCAGTACTTC	CASSLALLFSSYEQYF
TRBV11-2	.	.	TRBJ2-7	TGTGCCAGCAGCTTAGTTCGCAACCCACGCGAGCAGTACTTC	CASSLVRNPREQYF
TRBV5-1	TRBD1	few	TRBJ2-7	TGCGCCAGCAGCCAACAACCCGGGACAGGGGGGAACGAGCAGTACTTC	CASSQQPGTGGNEQYF
TRBV28	TRBD2	.	TRBJ2-1	TGTGCCAGCAGTACCGGGACTAGCGTAGTCTCCCACAATGAGCAGTTCTTC	CASSTGTSVVSHNEQFF
TRBV20-1	.	.	TRBJ1-1	TGCAGTGCTAGAGATGGGGCGTGGATGAACACTGAAGCTTTCTTT	CSARDGAWMNTEAFF
TRBV7-8	.	.	TRBJ2-1	TGTGCCAGCACCCCGCTTAGCTCCTACAATGAGCAGTTCTTC	CASTPLSSYNEQFF
TRBV20-1	.	.	TRBJ2-7	TGCAGTGCTAGAGACACAGGGTACGGCTACGAGCAGTACTTC	CSARDTGYGYEQYF
TRBV20-1	TRBD1	few	TRBJ1-1	TGCAGTGCTCGCGGACAGGGGGCCGCTGAAGCTTTCTTT	CSARGQGAAEAFF
TRBV20-1	.	many	TRBJ1-6	TGCAGTGCTCTACCGGGCAGGGCGGGAAATTCACCCCTCCACTTT	CSALPGRAGNSPLHF
TRBV11-2	TRBD2	few	TRBJ2-7	TGTGCCAGCAGCTTAGTGGGTTCTAGCGGGAGTGCGTCCTACGAGCAGTACTTC	CASSLVGSSGSASYEQYF
TRBV5-1	.	.	TRBJ1-1	TGCGCCAGCAGCCCCCTAGGGGTGAACACTGAAGCTTTCTTT	CASSPLGVNTEAFF
TRBV30	.	.	TRBJ2-7	TGTGCCTGGACCCCGTTCGAGCGGGCGGGTTACGAGCAGTACTTC	CAWTPFERAGYEQYF
TRBV5-1	TRBD2	few	TRBJ2-7	TGCGCCAGCAGCTCTCAACCTTCAGGACTAGCGGGGGGCCTCCACGAGCAGTACTTC	CASSSQPSGLAGGLHEQYF
TRBV4-1	.	.	TRBJ2-1	TGCGCCAGCAGCCAAGGAAGAGGCGGGCGCTACAATGAGCAGTTCTTC	CASSQGRGGRYNEQFF
TRBV5-1	.	.	TRBJ1-1	TGCGCCAGCAGCTTGGCTGGGGCAGCCACTGAAGCTTTCTTT	CASSLAGAATEAFF
TRBV30	.	.	TRBJ2-7	TGTGCCTGGAACCAAAGGGGGTCCTACGAGCAGTACTTC	CAWNQRGSYEQYF
TRBV6-2/TRBV6-3	.	.	TRBJ1-2	TGTGCCAGCAGTTACTCGCGACCCCTGGGGCGCTACACCTTC	CASSYSRPLGRYTF